The entry that follows covers one TCR beta chain sequence. The entry originates in a study of monozygotic twins with inflammatory bowel disease. Researchers isolated total RNA from whole blood without sorting T cells. There were around 3.5 ug of total RNA used for each TCR library. With eight separate reactions per sample, the authors made cDNA. The unique tags termed UMIs, each holding a 6-nucleotide sample barcode, were added by means of template switching. With the 5' RACE reads reprocessed, TCRdb shows one record per CDR3 protein and no DNA. This sample's clone table lists around 450,000 distinct CDR3 sequences. The CDR3 consists of 16 residues. Germline V gene data show CDR1 as SGHAT and CDR2 as FQNNGV.

Sequencing was done on a sample of blood. The chain has TRBV11-2 and TRBJ2-2. This receptor was obtained from a human donor with ulcerative colitis or Crohn's disease, or a healthy co-twin of an affected twin (not recorded which). The CDR3 protein is CASSLVAARNTGELFF.